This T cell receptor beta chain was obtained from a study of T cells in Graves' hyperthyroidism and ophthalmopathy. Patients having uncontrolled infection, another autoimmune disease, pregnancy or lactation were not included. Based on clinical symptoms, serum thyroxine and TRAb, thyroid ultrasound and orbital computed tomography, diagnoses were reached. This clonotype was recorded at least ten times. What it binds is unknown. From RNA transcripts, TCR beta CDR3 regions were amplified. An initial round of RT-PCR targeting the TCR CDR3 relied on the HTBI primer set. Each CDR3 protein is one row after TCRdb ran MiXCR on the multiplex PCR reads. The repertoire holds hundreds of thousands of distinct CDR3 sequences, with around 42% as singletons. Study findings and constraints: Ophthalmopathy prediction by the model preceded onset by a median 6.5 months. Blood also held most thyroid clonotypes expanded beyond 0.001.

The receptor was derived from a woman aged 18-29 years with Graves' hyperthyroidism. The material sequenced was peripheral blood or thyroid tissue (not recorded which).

The chain's CDR3 is CATSRVQGSNQPQHF. The CDR3 DNA reads TGTGCCACCAGCAGAGTACAGGGGAGCAATCAGCCCCAGCATTTT. The J gene is TRBJ1-5, the V gene TRBV15, with 7 nucleotides matching TRBD1. This CDR3 is built from 15 residues. Germline V gene data show CDR1 as LNHNV and CDR2 as YYDKDF (reference sequence). Trimming at V came to 1 base and at J to 1 base, leaving 1 base not matched to a gene.